The clone carrying this TCR beta chain was seen many times. Its antigen remains unknown. These data originate in a study of CD8 T cells in ankylosing spondylitis. Findings and limits, study-wide: One TCR beta motif, made up of roughly 8 highly homologous variants, appeared characteristic of ankylosing spondylitis blood. In peripheral blood, disease-linked CD8+ clones occurred at relatively low frequencies. According to the report, clones linked to the disease were significantly enriched in matched synovial fluid samples taken from ankylosing spondylitis patients.

From germline, CDR1 is SGHDN and CDR2 FVKESK. V lost 4 bases to trimming and J lost 0 bases; unmatched junction nucleotides: 5. The CDR3 spans 18 residues. Quantitative 5'-RACE with molecular barcodes was used to make the TCR beta libraries. One entry per CDR3 protein, called by TCRdb with MiXCR from the 5' RACE reads. In the table there are around 120,000 distinct CDR3 sequences, around 15% of which are singletons. V gene TRBV14 combines with J gene TRBJ2-3; 15 bases line up with TRBD2. Sequencing was performed on blood, either unsorted or a sorted T cell fraction (not recorded which). The sequence derives from a female donor with ankylosing spondylitis or in good health (not recorded which). For the CDR3, the DNA is TGTGCCAGCAGCCTCGGACTAGCGGGGGGGCGGAGCACAGATACGCAGTATTTT. Amino acid sequence: CASSLGLAGGRSTDTQYF. The full variable domain, completed using reference TRBV14 and TRBJ2-3, is EAGVTQFPSHSVIEKGQTVTLRCDPISGHDNLYWYRRVMGKEIKFLLHFVKESKQDESGMPNNRFLAERTGGTYSTLKVQPAELEDSGVYFCASSLGLAGGRSTDTQYFGPGTRLTVL.